The 9 T cell receptor beta chains below were found in one sample sequenced in a study of long-term antiretroviral therapy in people with HIV. Assay version v3.0 of immunoSEQ was used, and it was run at survey level. The assay was immunoSEQ multiplex PCR, and TCRdb's table has in-frame clones only and misses some. The sample yields some 25,000 clones, approximately 83% seen once. The specimen comprised unsorted PBMCs, sampled 4.2 to 4.5 years after starting antiretroviral therapy. These receptors came from a man younger than 45 with HIV.

CDR3 in DNA: TGTGCCAGCAGCCCCCAAATGGTGACCGGGGCCAACGTCCTGACTTTC. Protein sequence: CASSPQMVTGANVLTF. This chain links TRBV7-2 with TRBJ2-6; D call uncertain. Looked up from germline, CDR1 is SGHTA and CDR2 is FQGNSA. Trimming pared 5 bases from V and 4 bases from J, leaving 15 bases between. There are 16 residues in the CDR3.

In its sample, this clone was seen a few times. V gene TRBV19 combines with J gene TRBJ1-2; 11 nucleotides align to TRBD1. V dropped 5 bases and J dropped 4; count of bases not matched to a gene: 6. CDR3 length equals 15 residues. Germline values: CDR1 LNHDA, CDR2 SQIVND (reference sequence). CDR3 in amino acids: CASSSRTGGSYGYTF. The CDR3 DNA reads as TGTGCCAGTAGTTCCCGGACAGGGGGCAGCTATGGCTACACCTTC. Based on the CDR3 plus reference TRBV19 and TRBJ1-2, the full variable domain is DGGITQSPKYLFRKEGQNVTLSCEQNLNHDAMYWYRQDPGQGLRLIYYSQIVNDFQKGDIAEGYSVSREKKESFPLTVTSAQKNPTAFYLCASSSRTGGSYGYTFGSGTRLTVV.

The V gene is TRBV4-3, the J gene TRBJ1-1, with TRBD1 matching 7 bases. Trimming removed 4 bases from V and 4 bases from J; junction bases left unmatched: 6. From germline, CDR1 is LGHNA and CDR2 YSLEER. This CDR3 is 14 amino acids long. CDR3 region: CASSPTGFSTEAFF. The CDR3 bases are TGCGCCAGCAGCCCGACAGGGTTTTCCACTGAAGCTTTCTTT.

In its sample, this clone is large. Other DNA sequences from this sample encode an identical CDR3 as well. V usage is TRBV30 and J usage is TRBJ1-1; D is perhaps TRBD1 (5 bases). This CDR3 comprises 12 residues. The ends were cut back, 5 bases at V and 4 bases at J, with 11 bases in the middle. Germline CDR1 reads GTSNPN; CDR2 reads SVGIG (reference sequence). The CDR3 nucleotides read TGTGCCTGGGGGGCGGGTTTCACTGAAGCTTTCTTT. Translated, it gives CAWGAGFTEAFF.

This chain connects TRBV7-9 to TRBJ2-1; 7 bases line up with TRBD2. This CDR3 has 15 residues. V gave up 5 bases and J gave up 13 bases; unmatched junction bases: 17. CDR1 and CDR2 from the germline V gene are SEHNR and FQNEAQ (reference sequence). CDR3 region: CASSTQRESTMNQFF. CDR3 in DNA: TGTGCCAGCAGCACTCAGCGGGAATCTACAATGAATCAGTTCTTC.

The chain links TRBV5-1 to TRBJ2-1; TRBD2 aligns across 8 bases. With 0 bases clipped from V and 6 bases from J, the junction kept 8 bases outside the gene matches. The CDR3 totals 16 residues. Germline V CDR1 and CDR2: SGHRS, YFSETQ. CDR3 DNA sequence: TGCGCCAGCAGCTTGGTCCGGGGGGGGCCCCCCAATGAGCAGTTCTTC. It yields the protein CASSLVRGGPPNEQFF.

The chain employs TRBV7-6 and TRBJ1-2; 7 bases align to TRBD1. This CDR3 is built from 13 residues. V dropped 5 bases and J dropped 1; count of bases not matched to a gene: 1. The germline V gene has CDR1 SGHVS and CDR2 FNYEAQ. The CDR3 DNA follows: TGTGCCAGCAGCCGACAGGGTAACTATGGCTACACCTTC. Translation: CASSRQGNYGYTF.

The rearrangement uses TRBV18 and TRBJ1-5, with D possibly being TRBD1 (5 bases). The CDR3 contains 17 residues. Germline CDR1 reads KGHSH; CDR2 reads LQKENI. Trimming took off 4 bases at V and 2 bases at J, with 18 bases between the two ends. The CDR3 nucleotides are TGTGCCAGCTCACGACGGGACGGCCAAAGGGGCAATCAGCCCCAGCATTTT. As protein: CASSRRDGQRGNQPQHF.

The rearrangement uses TRBV6-6 and TRBJ2-7; weak D call: TRBD1 (6 bases). This CDR3 is 15 amino acids long. Trimming pared 5 bases from V and 0 bases from J, leaving 14 bases between. Germline V CDR1 and CDR2: MNHNY, SVGAGI (reference sequence). Here the CDR3 reads CASSAQGRTSYEQYF. DNA for the CDR3: TGTGCCAGCAGTGCACAGGGTAGGACCTCCTACGAGCAGTACTTC.